This T cell receptor (beta chain) originates from a study of blood T cell repertoires in COVID-19. This CDR3 is 12 amino acids long. The germline CDR1 and CDR2 sequences are MRHNA and SNTAGT. V gave up 4 bases and J gave up 5 bases, with 6 bases separating them. The method was immunoSEQ multiplex PCR; TCRdb's version includes in-frame clones alone and lacks a portion of them. The sample has over 600,000 clones, just under 90% seen once; the top ten hold over 0.2%. Sequencing was carried out using peripheral blood. This TCR was sampled from a woman under 30 with acute or convalescent COVID-19. V usage is TRBV6-4 and J usage is TRBJ2-1; D unclear. CDR3 amino acids: CASSASNNEQFF. Written as DNA, the CDR3 is TGTGCCAGCAGTGCCAGTAACAATGAGCAGTTCTTC.